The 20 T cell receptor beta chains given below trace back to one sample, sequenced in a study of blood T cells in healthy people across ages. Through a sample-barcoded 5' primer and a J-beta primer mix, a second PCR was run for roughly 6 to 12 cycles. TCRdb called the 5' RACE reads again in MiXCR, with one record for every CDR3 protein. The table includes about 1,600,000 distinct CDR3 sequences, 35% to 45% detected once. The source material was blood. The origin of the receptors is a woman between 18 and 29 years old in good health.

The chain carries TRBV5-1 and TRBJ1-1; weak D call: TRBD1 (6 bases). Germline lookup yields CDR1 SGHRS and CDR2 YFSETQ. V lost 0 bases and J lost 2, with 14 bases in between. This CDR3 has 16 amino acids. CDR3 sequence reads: CASSLVTQGINTEAFF. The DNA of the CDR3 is TGCGCCAGCAGCTTGGTCACACAGGGTATTAACACTGAAGCTTTCTTT.

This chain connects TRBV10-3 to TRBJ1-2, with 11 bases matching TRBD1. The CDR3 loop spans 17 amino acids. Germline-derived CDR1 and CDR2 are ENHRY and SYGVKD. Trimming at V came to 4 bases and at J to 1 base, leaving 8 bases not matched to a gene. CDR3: CAISGTGGAGLNYGYTF. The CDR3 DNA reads TGTGCCATCAGTGGGACAGGGGGCGCAGGACTTAACTATGGCTACACCTTC.

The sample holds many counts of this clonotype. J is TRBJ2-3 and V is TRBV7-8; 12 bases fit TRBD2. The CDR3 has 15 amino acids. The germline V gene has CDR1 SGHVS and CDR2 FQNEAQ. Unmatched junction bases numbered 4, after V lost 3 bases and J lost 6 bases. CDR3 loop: CASSFLAGGPDTQYF. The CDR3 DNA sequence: TGTGCCAGCAGCTTCCTAGCGGGAGGGCCGGATACGCAGTATTTT.

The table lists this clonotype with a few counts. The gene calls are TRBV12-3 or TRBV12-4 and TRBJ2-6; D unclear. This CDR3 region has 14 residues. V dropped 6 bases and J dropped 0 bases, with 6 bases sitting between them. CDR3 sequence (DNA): TGTGCCAGCAGGCAGAACTCTGGGGCCAACGTCCTGACTTTC. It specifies CASRQNSGANVLTF.

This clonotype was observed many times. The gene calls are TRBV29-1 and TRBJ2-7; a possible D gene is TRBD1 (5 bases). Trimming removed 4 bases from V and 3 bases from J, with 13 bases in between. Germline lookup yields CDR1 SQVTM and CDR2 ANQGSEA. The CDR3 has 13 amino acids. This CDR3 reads CSVGDRYLYEQYF. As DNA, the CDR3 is TGCAGCGTTGGAGACAGATATCTCTACGAGCAGTACTTC.

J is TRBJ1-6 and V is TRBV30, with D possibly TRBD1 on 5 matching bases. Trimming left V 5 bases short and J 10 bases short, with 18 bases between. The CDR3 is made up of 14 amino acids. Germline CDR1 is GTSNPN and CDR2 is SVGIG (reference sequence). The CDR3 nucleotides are TGTGCCTGGGATGAAATTTCAGGGCACTCACCCCTCCACTTT. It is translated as CAWDEISGHSPLHF. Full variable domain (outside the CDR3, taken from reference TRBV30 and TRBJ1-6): SQTIHQWPATLVQPVGSPLSLECTVEGTSNPNLYWYRQAAGRGLQLLFYSVGIGQISSEVPQNLSASRPQDRQFILSSKKLLLSDSGFYLCAWDEISGHSPLHFGNGTRLTVT.

The CDR3 DNA reads TGTGCCAGCACCCCGGGGCCCAATCAGCCCCAGCATTTT. It encodes CASTPGPNQPQHF. The V and J genes are TRBV12-3 or TRBV12-4 and TRBJ1-5; D might be TRBD1 (5 bases). The V end lost 7 bases, the J end lost 3 bases, and 10 bases lay between the germline ends. There are 13 residues in the CDR3.

The CDR3 region is CASSLGEVSNQPQHF. The CDR3 coding sequence is TGTGCCAGCAGCTTGGGAGAAGTAAGCAATCAGCCCCAGCATTTT. J is TRBJ1-5 and V is TRBV12-3 or TRBV12-4, with D uncertain. The CDR3 sequence is 15 residues long. Trimming pared 6 bases from V and 1 base from J, leaving 13 bases between.

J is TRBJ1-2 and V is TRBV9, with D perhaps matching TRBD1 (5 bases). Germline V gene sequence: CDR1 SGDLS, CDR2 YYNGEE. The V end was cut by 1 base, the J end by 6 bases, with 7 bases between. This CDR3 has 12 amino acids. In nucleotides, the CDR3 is TGTGCCAGCAGCGTACCCAGGGATGGCTACACCTTC. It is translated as CASSVPRDGYTF.

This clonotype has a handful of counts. CDR3 protein: CASSVAGYGNQPQHF. CDR3 sequence (DNA): TGTGCCAGCAGCGTAGCGGGGTATGGCAATCAGCCCCAGCATTTT. This chain joins TRBV9 and TRBJ1-5; D unclear. The germline V gene encodes CDR1 SGDLS and CDR2 YYNGEE. V dropped 0 bases and J dropped 2 bases, with 9 bases sitting between them. The CDR3 runs to 15 residues.

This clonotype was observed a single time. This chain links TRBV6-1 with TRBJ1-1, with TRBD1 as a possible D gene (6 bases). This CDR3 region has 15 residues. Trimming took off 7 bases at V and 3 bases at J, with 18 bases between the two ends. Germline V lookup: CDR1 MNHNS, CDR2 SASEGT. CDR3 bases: TGTGCCAGCACCCTCAGGGGAGGGAGGGACACTGAAGCTTTCTTT. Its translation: CASTLRGGRDTEAFF.

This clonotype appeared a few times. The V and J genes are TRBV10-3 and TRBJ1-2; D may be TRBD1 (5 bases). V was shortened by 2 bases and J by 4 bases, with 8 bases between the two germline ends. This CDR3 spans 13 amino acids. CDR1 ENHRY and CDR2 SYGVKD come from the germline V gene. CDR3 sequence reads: CAISEGAVYGYTF. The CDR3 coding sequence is TGTGCCATCAGTGAGGGGGCAGTCTATGGCTACACCTTC.

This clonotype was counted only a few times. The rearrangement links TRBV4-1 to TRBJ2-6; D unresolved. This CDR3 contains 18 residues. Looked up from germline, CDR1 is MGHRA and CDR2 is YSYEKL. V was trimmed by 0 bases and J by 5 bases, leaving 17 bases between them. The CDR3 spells CASSQDLPGVSRANVLTF. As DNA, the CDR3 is TGCGCCAGCAGCCAAGATCTGCCTGGGGTCTCGCGGGCCAACGTCCTGACTTTC.

CDR3 in DNA: TGTGCCAGCAGCCAAATCTGGACAGGGAGCTCCTACGAGCAGTACTTC. This translates into CASSQIWTGSSYEQYF. The gene calls are TRBV3-1 and TRBJ2-7; TRBD1 matches 8 bases. Germline V lookup: CDR1 LGHDT, CDR2 YNNKEL (reference sequence). V was pared by 2 bases and J by 0 bases, with 6 bases of the junction left unmatched. This CDR3 is built from 16 residues.

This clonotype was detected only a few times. This chain's CDR3 is CASAFPGTGSGYTF. CDR3 in DNA: TGTGCCAGCGCCTTCCCCGGGACAGGGAGTGGCTACACCTTC. This chain joins TRBV27 and TRBJ1-2; 9 nucleotides match TRBD1. The J segment lost 7 bases and the V segment lost 8 bases, leaving 11 bases of the junction unmatched. This CDR3 has 14 residues. Germline CDR1 MNHEY, CDR2 SMNVEV (reference sequence).

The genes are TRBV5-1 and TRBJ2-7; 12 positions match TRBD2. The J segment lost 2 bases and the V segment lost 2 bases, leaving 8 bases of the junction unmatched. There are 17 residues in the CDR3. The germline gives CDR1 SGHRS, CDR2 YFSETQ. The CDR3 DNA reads TGCGCCAGCAGCTTCCTTCAGACTAGCGGGGGTCCCTACGAGCAGTACTTC. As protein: CASSFLQTSGGPYEQYF.

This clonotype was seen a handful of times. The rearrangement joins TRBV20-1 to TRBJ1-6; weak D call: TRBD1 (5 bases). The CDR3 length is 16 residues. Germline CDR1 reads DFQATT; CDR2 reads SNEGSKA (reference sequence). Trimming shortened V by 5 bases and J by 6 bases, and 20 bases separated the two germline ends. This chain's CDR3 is CSAGPGRVLPNSPLHF. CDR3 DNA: TGCAGTGCTGGACCGGGACGTGTTTTACCTAATTCACCCCTCCACTTT.

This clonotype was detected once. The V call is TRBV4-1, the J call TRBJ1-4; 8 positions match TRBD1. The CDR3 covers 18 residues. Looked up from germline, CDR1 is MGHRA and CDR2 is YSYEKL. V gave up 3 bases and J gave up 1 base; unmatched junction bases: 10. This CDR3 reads CASSQVRDRRGTNEKLFF. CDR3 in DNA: TGCGCCAGCAGCCAGGTCCGGGACAGGCGCGGAACTAATGAAAAACTGTTTTTT.

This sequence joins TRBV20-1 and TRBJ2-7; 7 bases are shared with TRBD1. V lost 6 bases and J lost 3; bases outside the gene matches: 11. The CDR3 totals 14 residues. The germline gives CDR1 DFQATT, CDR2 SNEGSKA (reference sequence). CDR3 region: CSADPKGDSYEQYF. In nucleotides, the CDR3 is TGCAGTGCGGATCCGAAGGGGGACAGCTACGAGCAGTACTTC.

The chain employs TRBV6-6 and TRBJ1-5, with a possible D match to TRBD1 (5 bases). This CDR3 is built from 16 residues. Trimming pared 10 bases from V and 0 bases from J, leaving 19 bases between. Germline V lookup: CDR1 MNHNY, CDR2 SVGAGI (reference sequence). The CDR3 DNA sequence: TGTGCCATCTGGGACGAGGTCGCCTATAGCAATCAGCCCCAGCATTTT. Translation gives CAIWDEVAYSNQPQHF.